This T cell receptor beta chain emerged from a study of shared clonotypes between healthy human individuals. Whole-study context: Per-donor plates numbered three CD4 naive, three CD4 memory, two CD8 naive and one CD8 memory.

Germline V gives CDR1 GTSNPN, CDR2 SVGIG (reference sequence). The CDR3 is 12 amino acids. The V gene end was trimmed by 5 bases and the J gene end by 3 bases; junction bases not matched to a gene: 3. A deep-level run was used for the assay. Authors' methods: Filtering was not the same, since immunoSEQ gave junction-only sequences without quality scores. TCRdb's table, derived via immunoSEQ multiplex PCR, lists solely in-frame clones and lacks some. V, J and clone size are taken as reported in that table, and D and trimming were inferred from the DNA itself. The sample has 2 million to 3 million clones, over 85% seen once.

Sample: naive CD4+ T cells from PBMCs. As for subset: CD45RA+ positively selected. The genes are TRBV30 and TRBJ2-7, with 8 nucleotides matching TRBD1. This receptor was taken from a man between 18 and 29 years old in good health. Some clones in this sample may be carry-over from other donors' samples. The CDR3 spells CAWGQGVYEQYF. CDR3 DNA sequence: TGTGCCTGGGGACAGGGTGTCTACGAGCAGTACTTC.